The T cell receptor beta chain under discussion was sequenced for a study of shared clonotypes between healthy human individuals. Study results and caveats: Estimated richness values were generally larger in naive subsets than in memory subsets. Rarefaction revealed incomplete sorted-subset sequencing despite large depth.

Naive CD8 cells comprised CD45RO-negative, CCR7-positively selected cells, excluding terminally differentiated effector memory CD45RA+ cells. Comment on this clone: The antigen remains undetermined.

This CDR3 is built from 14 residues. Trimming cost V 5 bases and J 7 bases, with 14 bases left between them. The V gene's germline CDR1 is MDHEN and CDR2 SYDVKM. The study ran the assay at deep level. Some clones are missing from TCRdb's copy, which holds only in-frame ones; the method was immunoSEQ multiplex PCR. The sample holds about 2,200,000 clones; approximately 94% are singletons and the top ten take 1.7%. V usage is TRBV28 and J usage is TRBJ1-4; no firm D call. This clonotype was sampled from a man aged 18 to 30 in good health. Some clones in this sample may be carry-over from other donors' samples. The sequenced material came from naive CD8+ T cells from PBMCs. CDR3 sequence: CASSPFQLSEKLFF. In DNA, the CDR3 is TGTGCCAGCAGTCCCTTTCAACTCAGTGAAAAACTGTTTTTT.